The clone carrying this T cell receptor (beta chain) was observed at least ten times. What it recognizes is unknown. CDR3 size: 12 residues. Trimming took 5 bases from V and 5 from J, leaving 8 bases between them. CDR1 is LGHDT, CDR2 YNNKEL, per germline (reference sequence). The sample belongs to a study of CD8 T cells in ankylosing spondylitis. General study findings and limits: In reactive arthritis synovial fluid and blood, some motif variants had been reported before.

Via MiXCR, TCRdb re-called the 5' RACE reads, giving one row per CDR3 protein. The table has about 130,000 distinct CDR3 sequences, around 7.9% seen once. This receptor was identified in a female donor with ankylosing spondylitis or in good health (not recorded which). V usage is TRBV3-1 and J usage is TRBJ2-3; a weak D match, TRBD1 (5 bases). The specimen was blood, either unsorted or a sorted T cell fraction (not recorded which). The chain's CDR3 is CASSYGQDTQYF. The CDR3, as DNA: TGTGCCAGCAGCTACGGACAAGATACGCAGTATTTT.